This passage covers 2 T cell receptor beta chains from one sample sequenced in a study of human T cells and chemical hapten exposure. Time point: healthy volunteer bleed at 6 weeks. The starting material, unfractionated whole blood, was used for total RNA extraction. Using its own MiXCR run on the RACE reads, TCRdb lists one record per CDR3 protein. The sample records about 47,000 distinct CDR3 sequences, around 3.6% being singletons. Sequencing was done on a sample of whole blood. All receptors come from a human donor in good health. Some clones in this sample may be carry-over from other donors' samples.

This clonotype showed up many times. The chain is built from TRBV4-1 and TRBJ1-3; 8 nucleotides match TRBD1. The V gene's germline CDR1 is MGHRA and CDR2 YSYEKL. Trimming removed 4 bases from V and 0 bases from J; junction bases left unmatched: 14. The CDR3 is 19 residues long. CDR3 amino acids: CASSPPLRTGSSSGNTIYF. The DNA of the CDR3 is TGCGCCAGCAGCCCTCCCCTAAGGACAGGGAGTAGCTCTGGAAACACCATATATTTT.

The V and J genes are TRBV2 and TRBJ1-2; D is ambiguous. Trimming pared 3 bases from V and 7 bases from J, leaving 9 bases between. The CDR3 totals 12 residues. In germline, CDR1 is SNHLY, CDR2 FYNNEI. The DNA of the CDR3 is TGTGCCAGCAGTGATTGGGCTGTTGGCTACACCTTC. Protein: CASSDWAVGYTF. The whole variable domain, remainder taken from reference TRBV2 and TRBJ1-2, is EPEVTQTPSHQVTQMGQEVILRCVPISNHLYFYWYRQILGQKVEFLVSFYNNEISEKSEIFDDQFSVERPDGSNFTLKIRSTKLEDSAMYFCASSDWAVGYTFGSGTRLTVV.